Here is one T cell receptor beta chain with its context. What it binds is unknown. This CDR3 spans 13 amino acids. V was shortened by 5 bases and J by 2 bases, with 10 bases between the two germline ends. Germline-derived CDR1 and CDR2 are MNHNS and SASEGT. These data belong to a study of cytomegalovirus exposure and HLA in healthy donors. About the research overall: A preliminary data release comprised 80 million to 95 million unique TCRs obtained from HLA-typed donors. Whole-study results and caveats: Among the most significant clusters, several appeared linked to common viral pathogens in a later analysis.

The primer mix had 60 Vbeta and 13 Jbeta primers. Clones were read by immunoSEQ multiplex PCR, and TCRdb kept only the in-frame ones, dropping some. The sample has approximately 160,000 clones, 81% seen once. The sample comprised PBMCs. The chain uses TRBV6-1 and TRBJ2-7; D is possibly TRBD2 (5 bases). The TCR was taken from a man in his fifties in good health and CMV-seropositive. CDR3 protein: CASSYQRTYEQYF. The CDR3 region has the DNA TGTGCCAGCAGTTATCAGCGGACCTACGAGCAGTACTTC.